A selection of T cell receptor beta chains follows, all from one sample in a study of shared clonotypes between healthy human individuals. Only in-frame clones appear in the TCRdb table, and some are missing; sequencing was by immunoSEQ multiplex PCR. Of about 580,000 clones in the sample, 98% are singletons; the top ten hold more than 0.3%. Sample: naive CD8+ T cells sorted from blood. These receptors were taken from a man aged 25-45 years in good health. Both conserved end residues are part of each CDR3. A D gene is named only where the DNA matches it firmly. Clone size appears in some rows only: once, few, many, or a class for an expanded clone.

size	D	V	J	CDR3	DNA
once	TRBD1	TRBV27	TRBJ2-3	CASSLWTGGLHTNTDTQYF	TGTGCCAGCAGTTTATGGACAGGGGGACTGCACACTAACACAGATACGCAGTATTTT
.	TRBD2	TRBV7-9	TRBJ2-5	CASSQLAAPQYF	TGTGCCAGCAGCCAACTAGCGGCACCCCAGTACTTC
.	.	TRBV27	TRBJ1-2	CASSPQGIYGYTF	TGTGCCAGCAGTCCACAGGGTATCTATGGCTACACCTTC
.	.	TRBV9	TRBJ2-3	CASSLGGATSDTQYF	TGTGCCAGCAGCCTCGGCGGGGCTACTTCAGATACGCAGTATTTT
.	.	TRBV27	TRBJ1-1	CASSYRQPEAFF	TGTGCCAGCAGTTACCGACAGCCTGAAGCTTTCTTT
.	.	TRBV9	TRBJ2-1	CASTPDFGDLNNEQFF	TGTGCCAGCACCCCCGATTTCGGGGATCTCAACAATGAGCAGTTCTTC
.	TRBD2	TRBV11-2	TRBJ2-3	CASSPGSGSTDTQYF	TGTGCCAGCAGCCCAGGAAGCGGGAGTACAGATACGCAGTATTTT
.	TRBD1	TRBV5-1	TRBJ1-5	CASSPTPTGGNQPQHF	TGCGCCAGCAGCCCGACTCCGACAGGGGGCAATCAGCCCCAGCATTTT
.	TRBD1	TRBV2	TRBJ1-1	CASSERQGANTEAFF	TGTGCCAGCAGTGAAAGACAGGGCGCGAACACTGAAGCTTTCTTT
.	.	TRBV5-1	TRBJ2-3	CASSLGLQGEADTQYF	TGCGCCAGCAGCTTGGGACTACAGGGAGAGGCAGATACGCAGTATTTT
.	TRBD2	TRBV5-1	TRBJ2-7	CASSAAAGVLYEQYF	TGCGCCAGCAGCGCGGCGGCGGGAGTGCTCTACGAGCAGTACTTC
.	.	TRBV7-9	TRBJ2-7	CASSFGGAEQYF	TGTGCCAGCAGCTTTGGGGGGGCCGAGCAGTACTTC
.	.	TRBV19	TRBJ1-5	CASSFGWGSNQPQHF	TGTGCCAGTAGTTTCGGGTGGGGGAGCAATCAGCCCCAGCATTTT
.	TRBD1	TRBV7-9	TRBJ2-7	CASSSAQRQGSYEQYF	TGTGCCAGCAGTTCAGCGCAGAGACAGGGAAGCTACGAGCAGTACTTC
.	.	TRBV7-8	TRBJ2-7	CASTRGTYEQYF	TGTGCCAGCACCCGGGGCACCTACGAGCAGTACTTC
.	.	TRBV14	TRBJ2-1	CASTRTNYNEQFF	TGTGCCAGCACTCGAACCAACTACAATGAGCAGTTCTTC
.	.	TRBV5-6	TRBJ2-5	CASSFAPQETQYF	TGTGCCAGCAGCTTCGCTCCACAAGAGACCCAGTACTTC
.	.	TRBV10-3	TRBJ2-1	CAISAGQNWDEQFF	TGTGCCATCAGTGCGGGGCAGAATTGGGATGAGCAGTTCTTC
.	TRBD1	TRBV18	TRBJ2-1	CASSPTGDPHNEQFF	TGTGCCAGCTCACCGACAGGGGATCCCCACAATGAGCAGTTCTTC
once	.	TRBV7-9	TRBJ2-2	CASSSTRGRQTGELFF	TGTGCCAGCAGCTCAACAAGGGGGAGACAGACCGGGGAGCTGTTTTTT
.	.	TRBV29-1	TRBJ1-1	CSVESITEAFF	TGCAGCGTTGAATCTATCACTGAAGCTTTCTTT
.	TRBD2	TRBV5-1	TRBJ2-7	CASSTGLAGENLYEQYF	TGCGCCAGCAGCACTGGACTAGCGGGAGAGAACCTATACGAGCAGTACTTC
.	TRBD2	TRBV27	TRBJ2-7	CASSTLSATSGMFSYEQYF	TGTGCCAGCAGCACACTCTCCGCCACTAGCGGCATGTTTTCCTACGAGCAGTACTTC
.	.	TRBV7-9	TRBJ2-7	CASSWGTDPSYEQYF	TGTGCCAGCAGCTGGGGGACTGATCCCTCCTACGAGCAGTACTTC
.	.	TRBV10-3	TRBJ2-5	CAISGGVPGQEETQYF	TGTGCCATCAGCGGGGGGGTGCCGGGACAGGAGGAGACCCAGTACTTC
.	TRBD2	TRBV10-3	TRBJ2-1	CAISDLGLAGFSYNEQFF	TGTGCCATCAGTGACTTGGGACTAGCGGGATTCTCCTACAATGAGCAGTTCTTC
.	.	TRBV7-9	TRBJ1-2	CASSLNVHLNYGYTF	TGTGCCAGCAGCTTAAATGTACATCTAAACTATGGCTACACCTTC
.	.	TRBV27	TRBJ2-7	CASSFLKTGAVISYEQYF	TGTGCCAGCAGTTTCTTAAAGACAGGCGCCGTTATCTCCTACGAGCAGTACTTC
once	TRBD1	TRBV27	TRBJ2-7	CASISRQGPAYEQYF	TGTGCCAGCATCAGTAGACAGGGTCCTGCCTACGAGCAGTACTTC
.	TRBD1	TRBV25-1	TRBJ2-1	CASSAGQGWDEQFF	TGTGCCAGCAGTGCTGGACAGGGCTGGGATGAGCAGTTCTTC